Shown below are 4 T cell receptor beta chains from a single sample sequenced in a study of somatic mutations in cytotoxic T cells in rheumatoid arthritis. Clones were read by immunoSEQ multiplex PCR, and TCRdb kept only the in-frame ones, dropping some. This sample has 20,000 or so clones; around 80% occur once, and the top ten carry over 9.5%. Sequences were obtained from CD8+ T cells sorted from blood. The receptor source for this set is a woman in her forties or fifties in good health.

The V gene is TRBV7-8, the J gene TRBJ2-7; 7 nucleotides agree with TRBD1. Per germline, CDR1 SGHVS and CDR2 FQNEAQ. J was trimmed by 2 bases and V by 1 base; bases with no gene match: 5. This CDR3 spans 15 amino acids. CDR3 DNA: TGTGCCAGCAGCTTAGTGACAGGGACCGCCTACGAGCAGTACTTC. It codes for CASSLVTGTAYEQYF. Variable domain in full (rest from reference TRBV7-8 and TRBJ2-7): GAGVSQSPRYKVAKRGQDVALRCDPISGHVSLFWYQQALGQGPEFLTYFQNEAQLDKSGLPSDRFFAERPEGSVSTLKIQRTQQEDSAVYLCASSLVTGTAYEQYFGPGTRLTVT.

The chain uses TRBV13 and TRBJ2-7; D not certain. V was trimmed by 4 bases and J by 2 bases, leaving 9 bases between them. Germline assignment: CDR1 PRHDT and CDR2 FYEKMQ (reference sequence). The CDR3 sequence is 13 residues long. For the CDR3, the DNA is TGTGCCAGCAGCTCCGACACAGCCTACGAGCAGTACTTC. It encodes CASSSDTAYEQYF. Drawing the rest from reference TRBV13 and TRBJ2-7, the complete variable domain is AAGVIQSPRHLIKEKRETATLKCYPIPRHDTVYWYQQGPGQDPQFLISFYEKMQSDKGSIPDRFSAQQFSDYHSELNMSSLELGDSALYFCASSSDTAYEQYFGPGTRLTVT.

The V call is TRBV4-1, the J call TRBJ2-7, with 9 nucleotides matching TRBD2. Trimming at V came to 5 bases and at J to 2 bases, leaving 10 bases not matched to a gene. Germline loops: CDR1 MGHRA, CDR2 YSYEKL. The CDR3 is 16 residues long. The CDR3 coding sequence is TGCGCCAGCAGCTTTACCGGAGCGGGGGGAACCTACGAGCAGTACTTC. Protein sequence: CASSFTGAGGTYEQYF.

This chain uses TRBV10-3 with TRBJ2-7, with unresolved D. The CDR3 has 11 amino acids. Between the trimmed V and J ends, which lost 4 bases and 0 bases, there was a span of 1 base. Germline V gene data show CDR1 as ENHRY and CDR2 as SYGVKD. CDR3 in amino acids: CAISGSYEQYF. The CDR3 DNA follows: TGTGCCATCAGTGGCTCCTACGAGCAGTACTTC.